This T cell receptor beta chain came from a study of blood T cell repertoires in COVID-19. In the study overall: Sources were T cells, B-cell-depleted T cells, or PBMCs; the material itself was cDNA or gDNA.

The V and J ends lost 5 bases and 1 base, in that order; junction bases with no gene match: 7. CDR1 is MDHEN and CDR2 is SYDVKM in the germline V gene. CDR3 length: 16 amino acids. In the source study's methods: By means of reference gene primer amplification, nucleated cell counts were estimated. Only in-frame clones appear in the TCRdb table, and some are missing; sequencing was by immunoSEQ multiplex PCR. V, J and clone size reflect that table, while D and trimming were determined from the DNA. The sample records over 300,000 clones, 90% being singletons. The sequenced sample consisted of peripheral blood. The clonotype comes from a man younger than 35 with active or convalescent COVID-19. The chain joins TRBV28 to TRBJ1-1, with 10 bases lining up with TRBD1. In DNA form, the CDR3 reads TGTGCCAGCAGTCCGGCGGGACAGGGGAAGAACACTGAAGCTTTCTTT. Its translation is CASSPAGQGKNTEAFF.